The clone carrying this T cell receptor (beta chain) was picked up one time. The antigen is unknown. These data come from a study of shared clonotypes between healthy human individuals. General study results and limits: The sole specimen, blood, was sampled, and tissue repertoires likely differ. It was observed that around 5% of naive CD4 clonotypes were shared across four donors.

How the authors handled the data: Filtering differed since immunoSEQ provided only junctions, with no quality scores. The assay was immunoSEQ multiplex PCR, and TCRdb's table has in-frame clones only and misses some. That table supplies the V and J calls and clone size; D and trimming were determined from the DNA. The sample has 2,500,000 or so clones, over 85% seen once. Trimming took 0 bases from V and 6 from J; bases not matched to a gene: 3. CDR1 ENHRY and CDR2 SYGVKD come from the germline V gene. This CDR3 has 17 amino acids. Sequences were obtained from naive CD4+ T cells from PBMCs. The subset denotes: CD45RA+ positively selected. This sequence was found in a man aged 18 to 30 in good health. Some clones in this sample may be carry-over from other donors' samples. V usage is TRBV10-3 and J usage is TRBJ2-2, with 14 bases aligning to TRBD2. CDR3 coding DNA: TGTGCCATCAGTGAGTCCCGGGGACTAGCGGGAGCCGGGGAGCTGTTTTTT. Its protein is CAISESRGLAGAGELFF.